This section outlines one T cell receptor beta chain sequence together with its context. Its antigen is unknown. This specimen comes from a study of a mutant IDH1 vaccine in newly diagnosed glioma. At the level of the study: Patients received vaccination from 4-6 weeks after radiotherapy alone, or with temozolomide cycles. Radiotherapy, temozolomide, or both had been given previously, and both were given to most.

Trimming took off 1 base at V and 0 bases at J, with 10 bases between the two ends. Looked up from germline, CDR1 is SGHVS and CDR2 is FQNEAQ. The CDR3 length is 15 residues. Measured with immunoSEQ multiplex PCR; TCRdb has only the in-frame clones, and not every one. The data show around 19,000 clones, around 80% seen once. Time point meaning: week 23, last vaccination. Topical imiquimod was applied with each vaccine dose, which held 300 ug of mutant IDH1 20-mer peptide. The donors had new WHO grade 3 or 4 astrocytomas; these were IDH1-mutant and ATRX-lost. The sample in question was PBMCs, obtained from a glioma patient whose treatment included an IDH1 peptide vaccine. The sequence derives from a man aged 25 to 40 with glioma. The chain uses TRBV7-8 and TRBJ2-7; D gene ambiguous. The CDR3 is CASSLEADDSYEQYF. CDR3 in DNA: TGTGCCAGCAGCTTAGAAGCAGATGACTCCTACGAGCAGTACTTC.